This T cell receptor (beta chain) was sequenced for a study of T-cell reconstitution after alpha-beta-depleted transplantation in children (dated by TCRdb to 2016 to 2017). For the wider study: Using TCR repertoire profiling, the study followed T-cell immune reconstitution in a quantitative way in children after TCRalphabeta/CD19-depleted allogeneic hematopoietic cell transplantation. The paper's findings and limits, for the study overall: In some patients, high TCRbeta diversity at day 60 was attributed to recipient T cells and intrathymic progenitors that had survived conditioning. Hyperexpanded clone frequencies declined over subsequent months; after one year, T-cell counts and TCRbeta diversity were mostly attributed to newly produced T cells. The apparently early recovery of alphabetaT-cell counts about two months after transplant reportedly depended on only several hundred rapidly expanded clones that came from non-depleted graft cells.

Read against the paper, the sample's time point label means: day 60 (about 2 months) after transplantation. The label giving this sample's treatment or condition can be read as: allogeneic hematopoietic cell transplantation with graft depleted of TCRalphabeta T cells and CD19 B cells. Transplant recipients were children who received TCRalphabeta/CD19-depleted allogeneic hematopoietic cell grafts. This clonotype occurred a few times. Its antigen has not been determined. The sample holds no much larger clone one base away, and base qualities are not on file. Library method: PCR. Sequencing used an Illumina HiSeq 2500. TCR library preparation used molecular barcoding, with unique molecular identifiers applied to normalize quantification of the TCRbeta repertoire. TCRdb ran its own pipeline on the public reads, namely fastp trimming at Q25 and MiXCR clone calling, and kept in-frame beta chains. One record per CDR3 amino acid sequence lists the most common genes and DNA. For this sample the table gives roughly 100,000 distinct CDR3 sequences, of which 6% were detected only once. Roughly 5.5% of the sample goes to the ten largest clones.

Including cysteine and phenylalanine, the CDR3 has 12 amino acids. This entry keeps only the CDR3 DNA: 36 bases, framed from base 1. From a lookup of the germline V gene, CDR1 and CDR2 are MGHRA and YSYEKL. The germline ends are 8 bases apart after V is trimmed by 7 bases and J by 2 bases. This sequence was found in a female patient between 2 and 15 years old who had a stem cell transplant for Fanconi anemia, so the T cells may come from the graft donor. This sample comprised PBMCs, mostly from graft donor cells, obtained 60 days after TCRalphabeta/CD19-depleted stem cell transplant. The chain is made from TRBV4-1 and TRBJ2-5; possibly the D gene is TRBD2, per 5 matching bases. The bases are TGCGCCAGCAAAGCGGCTCAAGAGACCCAGTACTTC. Translated, this gives CASKAAQETQYF.